This TCR beta chain appears in the sequencing data of a study of CD4 T cells in relation to SARS-CoV-2 and coronaviruses. Study context: After 10 days of antigen culture, PBMC TCR beta CDR3s were sequenced. A couple of subjects were Hispanic; patients were roughly 8 males and a handful of females.

Libraries were prepared by immunoSEQ multiplex PCR; TCRdb keeps only in-frame clonotypes and omits some of them. The sample contains some 40,000 clones, about four fifths of which appear only once. The V end lost 6 bases, the J end lost 4 bases, and 13 bases lay between the germline ends. The length of the CDR3 is 15 residues. Germline V CDR1 and CDR2: MDHEN, SYDVKM. With regard to this clone: Its antigen is as yet unknown.

The specimen was naive CD4+ T cells from PBMCs, cultured in vitro. Subset given: naive CD4+ T cells isolated by negative enrichment. The clonotype was recovered from an adult with COVID-19. The rearrangement links TRBV28 to TRBJ2-6; no firm D call. CDR3: CASSEGRLGANVLTF. The CDR3 region has the DNA TGTGCCAGCAGCGAAGGGCGTCTCGGGGCCAACGTCCTGACTTTC.